The source of this T cell receptor beta chain is a study of shared clonotypes between healthy human individuals. Study details: Two female and a few male donors aged 18 to 49 were enrolled.

The CDR3 runs 15 residues. The germline gives CDR1 SGHTA, CDR2 FQGTGA. V dropped 5 bases and J dropped 8; count of bases not matched to a gene: 9. TCRdb's copy holds only in-frame clones and misses some; the assay was immunoSEQ multiplex PCR. This sample has about 470,000 clones, with more than 75% found just once. The sequenced sample consisted of PBMCs. J is TRBJ1-4 and V is TRBV7-3, with 9 bases matching TRBD1. The sequence was collected from a middle-aged woman in good health. Some clones in this sample may be carry-over from other donors' samples. CDR3 amino acids: CASSEGTGIGEKLFF. The CDR3 DNA reads as TGTGCCAGCAGCGAAGGGACAGGGATAGGGGAAAAACTGTTTTTT.